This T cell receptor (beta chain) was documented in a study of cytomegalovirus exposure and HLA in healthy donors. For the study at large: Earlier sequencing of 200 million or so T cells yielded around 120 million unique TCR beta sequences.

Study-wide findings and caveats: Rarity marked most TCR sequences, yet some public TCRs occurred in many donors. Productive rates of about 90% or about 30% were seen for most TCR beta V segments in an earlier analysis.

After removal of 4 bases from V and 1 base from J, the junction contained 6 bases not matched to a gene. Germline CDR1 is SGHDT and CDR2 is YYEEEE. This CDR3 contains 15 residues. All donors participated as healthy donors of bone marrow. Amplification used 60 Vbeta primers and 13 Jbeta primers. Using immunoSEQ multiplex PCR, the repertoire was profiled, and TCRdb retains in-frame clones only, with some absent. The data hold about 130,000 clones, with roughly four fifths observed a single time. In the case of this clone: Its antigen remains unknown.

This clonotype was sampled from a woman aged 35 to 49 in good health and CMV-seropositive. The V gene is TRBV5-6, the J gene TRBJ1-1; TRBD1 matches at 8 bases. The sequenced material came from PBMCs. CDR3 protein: CASSPRQGTNTEAFF. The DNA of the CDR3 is TGTGCCAGCAGCCCTCGACAGGGGACGAACACTGAAGCTTTCTTT.